This TCR beta chain was observed in a study of T cells and Merkel cell carcinoma outcomes. A note on this clone: Its antigen is unknown.

The study's findings and limits: Merkel cell carcinoma outcomes were reportedly predicted by repertoire and T-cell density.

The V gene lost 2 bases and the J gene lost 1 base, with 11 bases spanning the gap. Germline V gene sequence: CDR1 SGHTA, CDR2 FQGTGA. This CDR3 has 15 amino acids. Assay used: immunoSEQ multiplex PCR; TCRdb lists only in-frame clones, some missing. Of some 16,000 clones detected, roughly 80% appear once; the ten largest clones hold around 9%. The sequenced sample was tumor tissue from Merkel cell carcinoma. The rearrangement links TRBV7-3 to TRBJ2-5; D perhaps matches TRBD2 (5 bases). The TCR comes from a human donor with Merkel cell carcinoma. Here the CDR3 DNA reads TGTGCCAGCAGCTTAGGGCTAGCCCTCCAAGAGACCCAGTACTTC. Translating it yields CASSLGLALQETQYF.